Presented here are 22 T cell receptor beta chains from one specimen sequenced in a study of blood T cell repertoires in COVID-19. Here immunoSEQ multiplex PCR was the method, and the copy in TCRdb shows in-frame clones only, minus some. In the table there are over 120,000 clones, around 84% of which are singletons. Specimen: peripheral blood. Receptors were obtained from a man aged 55-75 years with active or convalescent COVID-19.

CDR3 sequence: CAISKTGIGYEQYV. Written as DNA, the CDR3 is TGTGCCATCAGTAAGACAGGGATCGGCTACGAGCAGTACGTC. This chain connects TRBV10-3 to TRBJ2-7, with 7 nucleotides matching TRBD1. Germline lookup yields CDR1 ENHRY and CDR2 SYGVKD. The V and J ends lost 5 bases and 3 bases, in that order; junction bases with no gene match: 7. This CDR3 has 14 amino acids.

CDR3 sequence reads: CASSLATAGADYGYTF. CDR3 coding DNA: TGCGCCAGCAGCTTGGCGACCGCGGGGGCGGACTATGGCTACACCTTC. J is TRBJ1-2 and V is TRBV5-1, with D maybe TRBD1 (6 bases). The CDR3 loop spans 16 amino acids. Trimming shortened V by 0 bases and J by 3 bases, and 15 bases separated the two germline ends. Germline lookup yields CDR1 SGHRS and CDR2 YFSETQ.

This clone was counted at least ten times. This rearrangement joins TRBV7-9 to TRBJ2-3; D perhaps matches TRBD1 (5 bases). V lost 4 bases and J lost 9, with 14 bases in between. The CDR3 has 13 residues. Germline-derived CDR1 and CDR2 are SEHNR and FQNEAQ (reference sequence). The CDR3 sequence: CASSSGQVETQYF. In DNA, the CDR3 is TGTGCCAGCAGCTCCGGACAAGTCGAAACGCAGTATTTT.

The CDR3 is CATSGSGRADEQFF. DNA of the CDR3: TGTGCCACCAGTGGGTCCGGGAGGGCCGATGAGCAGTTCTTC. The V call is TRBV24-1, the J call TRBJ2-1, with 8 positions matching TRBD2. The CDR3 length is 14 residues. With 5 bases clipped from V and 8 bases from J, the junction kept 7 bases outside the gene matches. Germline CDR1 and CDR2: KGHDR and SFDVKD.

The V gene is TRBV30, the J gene TRBJ2-2, with TRBD2 matching 7 bases. Germline trimming cut 1 base from V and 0 bases from J; bases unmatched to any gene: 2. CDR1 is GTSNPN and CDR2 is SVGIG in the germline V gene (reference sequence). This CDR3 contains 15 residues. CDR3 sequence reads: CAWSEGLTNTGELFF. CDR3 nucleotide sequence: TGTGCCTGGAGTGAGGGACTAACGAACACCGGGGAGCTGTTTTTT.

V usage is TRBV7-2 and J usage is TRBJ1-1, with D unclear. This CDR3 has 14 residues. Deletions cut 5 bases from V and 1 base from J, with 11 bases between. CDR1 SGHTA and CDR2 FQGNSA come from the germline V gene. The CDR3 coding sequence is TGTGCCAGCAGCGGAGGGTCCAAGAACACTGAAGCTTTCTTT. As protein: CASSGGSKNTEAFF. Using reference TRBV7-2 and TRBJ1-1 for the parts outside the CDR3, the full variable domain is GAGVSQSPSNKVTEKGKDVELRCDPISGHTALYWYRQSLGQGLEFLIYFQGNSAPDKSGLPSDRFSAERTGGSVSTLTIQRTQQEDSAVYLCASSGGSKNTEAFFGQGTRLTVV.

The rearrangement uses TRBV7-2 and TRBJ1-1; 7 bases map to TRBD1. This CDR3 comprises 13 residues. Germline loops: CDR1 SGHTA, CDR2 FQGNSA. Germline trimming cut 5 bases from V and 11 bases from J; bases unmatched to any gene: 11. CDR3 region: CASSHNTGVVAFF. CDR3 in DNA: TGTGCCAGCAGCCATAACACAGGGGTCGTGGCTTTCTTT.

This chain connects TRBV27 to TRBJ1-1, with 8 bases that match TRBD1. The CDR3 has 14 amino acids. Germline CDR1 reads MNHEY; CDR2 reads SMNVEV (reference sequence). V was pared by 3 bases and J by 7 bases, with 7 bases of the junction left unmatched. The CDR3 nucleotides are TGTGCCAGCAGTTTCCTCACAGGGGGTAGTGAAGCTTTCTTT. This codes for CASSFLTGGSEAFF.

In this sample, this clone turned up once. V and J are TRBV19 and TRBJ2-1, with 9 bases aligning to TRBD2. This CDR3 comprises 16 residues. Trimming removed 5 bases from V and 9 bases from J; junction bases left unmatched: 14. Looked up from germline, CDR1 is LNHDA and CDR2 is SQIVND (reference sequence). CDR3 in amino acids: CASSAETSGGGPEQFF. DNA of the CDR3: TGTGCCAGTAGTGCCGAGACTAGCGGAGGAGGGCCTGAGCAGTTCTTC. The whole variable domain, remainder taken from reference TRBV19 and TRBJ2-1, is DGGITQSPKYLFRKEGQNVTLSCEQNLNHDAMYWYRQDPGQGLRLIYYSQIVNDFQKGDIAEGYSVSREKKESFPLTVTSAQKNPTAFYLCASSAETSGGGPEQFFGPGTRLTVL.

The V gene is TRBV29-1, the J gene TRBJ1-2; no firm D call. V was clipped by 4 bases and J by 3 bases, with 12 bases between them. Germline V gene sequence: CDR1 SQVTM, CDR2 ANQGSEA. The CDR3 spans 13 residues. The CDR3 DNA reads TGCAGCGTTGGACCCCGAGCGCACTATGGCTACACCTTC. Protein sequence: CSVGPRAHYGYTF.

V gene TRBV24-1 combines with J gene TRBJ2-3; 9 bases are a match to TRBD1. CDR1 and CDR2 from the germline V gene are KGHDR and SFDVKD. Trimming took 7 bases from V and 1 from J; bases not matched to a gene: 8. This CDR3 has 16 residues. DNA of the CDR3: TGTGCCACCAGGGGGTCGACAGGGGGAGGCACAGATACGCAGTATTTT. Translated: CATRGSTGGGTDTQYF.

This chain links TRBV18 with TRBJ1-5; D remains ambiguous. Between the trimmed V and J ends, which lost 1 base and 7 bases, there was a span of 8 bases. The CDR3 extends over 13 amino acids. Germline loops: CDR1 KGHSH, CDR2 LQKENI. This chain's CDR3 is CASSPRPEQPQHF. The CDR3 coding sequence is TGTGCCAGCTCACCACGGCCGGAGCAGCCCCAGCATTTT.

The rearrangement uses TRBV4-1 and TRBJ1-2; no definite D call. Germline V CDR1 and CDR2: MGHRA, YSYEKL. V was pared by 0 bases and J by 2 bases, with 7 bases between. The length of the CDR3 is 14 residues. CDR3 in DNA: TGCGCCAGCAGCCAAGATATGCGAAACTATGGCTACACCTTC. Translating it yields CASSQDMRNYGYTF.

The V gene is TRBV12-3 or TRBV12-4, the J gene TRBJ1-2; 8 nucleotides line up with TRBD1. There are 13 residues in the CDR3. Unmatched junction bases numbered 0, after V lost 2 bases and J lost 4 bases. Here the CDR3 reads CASSLTGGYGYTF. The CDR3 DNA is TGTGCCAGCAGTTTAACAGGGGGCTATGGCTACACCTTC.

The chain links TRBV30 to TRBJ1-4, with D possibly TRBD1 on 5 matching bases. Trimming cost V 0 bases and J 2 bases, with 10 bases left between them. The germline V gene has CDR1 GTSNPN and CDR2 SVGIG (reference sequence). CDR3 length: 15 residues. The CDR3 spells CAWSVQATTNEKLFF. CDR3 coding DNA: TGTGCCTGGAGTGTACAGGCTACGACTAATGAAAAACTGTTTTTT.

The chain links TRBV3-1 (or the pseudogene TRBV3-2) to TRBJ2-2; 7 bases line up with TRBD1. This CDR3 is 15 amino acids long. CDR1 LGHDT and CDR2 YNNKEL come from the germline V gene (reference sequence). V shed 3 bases and J 3 bases; nucleotides not matched to a gene: 4. The CDR3 protein is CASSQDRSYTGELFF. The CDR3 DNA reads as TGTGCCAGCAGCCAGGACAGGAGTTACACCGGGGAGCTGTTTTTT.

The chain recombines TRBV18 with TRBJ1-4; D remains unclear. Trimming removed 2 bases from V and 8 bases from J, with 9 bases in between. The CDR3 runs 13 residues. The V gene's germline CDR1 is KGHSH and CDR2 LQKENI. The CDR3 reads CASSPGQEEKLFF. CDR3 coding DNA: TGTGCCAGCTCACCAGGCCAGGAAGAAAAACTGTTTTTT.

The chain has TRBV6-5 and TRBJ1-2; D is ambiguous. The V gene's germline CDR1 is MNHEY and CDR2 SVGAGI. This CDR3 spans 13 amino acids. V was pared by 6 bases and J by 6 bases, with 14 bases between. The CDR3 region is CASSVHREDGYTF. The CDR3 nucleotides read TGTGCCAGCAGCGTTCATAGGGAGGATGGCTACACCTTC.

The chain combines TRBV6-1 with TRBJ1-4; D remains unclear. The CDR3 has 15 amino acids. Germline V gene data show CDR1 as MNHNS and CDR2 as SASEGT. V was cut by 5 bases and J by 4 bases, with 14 bases left in between. Written as DNA, the CDR3 is TGTGCCAGCAGTCCGCCGCGGGCTAATAATGAAAAACTGTTTTTT. It yields the protein CASSPPRANNEKLFF.

The V call is TRBV4-3, the J call TRBJ1-2, with 8 bases that match TRBD1. J was trimmed by 8 bases and V by 0 bases; bases with no gene match: 11. Germline lookup yields CDR1 LGHNA and CDR2 YSLEER. The CDR3 sequence is 16 residues long. The CDR3 here is CASSQDIRGRFEGYTF. DNA of the CDR3: TGCGCCAGCAGCCAAGATATCAGGGGGCGCTTTGAAGGCTACACCTTC.

This chain links TRBV9 with TRBJ2-3, with 7 bases aligning to TRBD1. This CDR3 region has 15 residues. Losses at the gene ends were 1 base for V and 3 bases for J; bases not matched to a gene: 5. The germline gives CDR1 SGDLS, CDR2 YYNGEE. DNA for the CDR3: TGTGCCAGCAGCGTAAAGGGGGCTAGTACAGATACGCAGTATTTT. It codes for CASSVKGASTDTQYF.

The chain joins TRBV9 to TRBJ2-2; D remains unclear. V was shortened by 2 bases and J by 4 bases, with 12 bases between the two germline ends. The CDR3 has 15 amino acids. The germline CDR1 and CDR2 sequences are SGDLS and YYNGEE. The CDR3 loop is CASSVFDFATGELFF. CDR3 nucleotide sequence: TGTGCCAGCAGCGTCTTTGACTTCGCCACCGGGGAGCTGTTTTTT.